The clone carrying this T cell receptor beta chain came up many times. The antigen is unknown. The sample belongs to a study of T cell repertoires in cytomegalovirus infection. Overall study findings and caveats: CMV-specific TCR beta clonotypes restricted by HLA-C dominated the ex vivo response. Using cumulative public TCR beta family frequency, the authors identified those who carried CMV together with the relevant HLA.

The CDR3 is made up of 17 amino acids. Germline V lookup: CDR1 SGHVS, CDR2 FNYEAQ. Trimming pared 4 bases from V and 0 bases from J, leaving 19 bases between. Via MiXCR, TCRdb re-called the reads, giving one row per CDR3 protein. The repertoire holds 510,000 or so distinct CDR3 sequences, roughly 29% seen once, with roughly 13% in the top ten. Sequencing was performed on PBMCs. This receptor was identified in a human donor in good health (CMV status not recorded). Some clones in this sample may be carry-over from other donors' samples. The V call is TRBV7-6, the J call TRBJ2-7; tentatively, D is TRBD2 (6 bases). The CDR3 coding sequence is TGTGCCAGCAGCTCCGGGAGCTCGGGTTGGAGCTCCTACGAGCAGTACTTC. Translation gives CASSSGSSGWSSYEQYF.